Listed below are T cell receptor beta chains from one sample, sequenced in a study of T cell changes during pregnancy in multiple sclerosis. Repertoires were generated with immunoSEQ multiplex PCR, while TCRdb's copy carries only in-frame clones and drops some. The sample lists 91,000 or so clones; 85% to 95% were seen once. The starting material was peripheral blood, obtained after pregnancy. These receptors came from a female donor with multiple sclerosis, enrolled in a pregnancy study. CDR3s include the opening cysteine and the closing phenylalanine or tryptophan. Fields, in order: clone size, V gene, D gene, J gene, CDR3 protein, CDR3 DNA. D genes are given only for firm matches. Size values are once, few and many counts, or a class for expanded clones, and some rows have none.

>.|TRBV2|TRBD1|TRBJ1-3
CASSDGQGTGNTIYF
TGTGCCAGCAGTGATGGACAGGGTACTGGAAACACCATATATTTT
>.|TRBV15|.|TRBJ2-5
CATSRDPGMETQYF
TGTGCCACCAGCAGAGATCCCGGGATGGAGACCCAGTACTTC
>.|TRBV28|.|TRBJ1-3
CASMGGLENTIYF
TGTGCCAGTATGGGAGGATTGGAAAACACCATATATTTT
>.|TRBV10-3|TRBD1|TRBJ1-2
CAISESQGAGGYTF
TGTGCCATCAGTGAGTCCCAGGGGGCTGGTGGCTACACCTTC
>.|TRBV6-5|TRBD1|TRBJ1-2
CASSYSDRPWSGYTF
TGTGCCAGCAGCTACTCGGACAGGCCCTGGAGTGGCTACACCTTC
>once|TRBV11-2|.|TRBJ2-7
CASSLTRLQGLSSYEQYF
TGTGCCAGCAGCTTAACGAGGCTCCAGGGTCTAAGCTCCTACGAGCAGTACTTC
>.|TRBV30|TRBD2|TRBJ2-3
CAWSKGLAGNTDTQYF
TGTGCCTGGAGTAAAGGACTAGCGGGGAACACAGATACGCAGTATTTT
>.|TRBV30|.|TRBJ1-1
CAWQGMNTEAFF
TGTGCCTGGCAGGGGATGAACACTGAAGCTTTCTTT
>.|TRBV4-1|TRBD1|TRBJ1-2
CASSQDRGTGGASGYTF
TGCGCCAGCAGCCAAGATCGAGGGACAGGGGGCGCTTCGGGCTACACCTTC
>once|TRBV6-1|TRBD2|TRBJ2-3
CASSGGSLSDTQYF
TGTGCCAGCAGTGGCGGGAGTTTGTCAGATACGCAGTATTTT
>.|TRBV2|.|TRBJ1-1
CASSDSGYGDMNTEAFF
TGTGCCAGCAGTGATTCCGGATACGGGGACATGAACACTGAAGCTTTCTTT
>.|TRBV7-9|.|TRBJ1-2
CASSLSEAGIKGYTF
TGTGCCAGCAGCTTAAGTGAGGCGGGGATTAAAGGCTACACCTTC
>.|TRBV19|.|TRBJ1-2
CASNWGRDGYTF
TGTGCCAGTAATTGGGGCCGGGATGGCTACACCTTC
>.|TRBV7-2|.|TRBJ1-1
CASSSSIGQGGTEAFF
TGTGCCAGCAGCTCTTCCATAGGGCAGGGTGGAACTGAAGCTTTCTTT
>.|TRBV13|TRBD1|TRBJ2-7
CASSRGQGEYEQYF
TGTGCCAGCAGCCGGGGACAGGGGGAGTACGAGCAGTACTTC
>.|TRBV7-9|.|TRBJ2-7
CASSLDPQKQYF
TGTGCCAGCAGCTTAGACCCACAGAAGCAGTACTTC
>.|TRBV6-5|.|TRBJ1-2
CASSFTGNYGYTF
TGTGCCAGCAGTTTCACAGGGAACTATGGCTACACCTTC
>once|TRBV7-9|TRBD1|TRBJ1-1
CASSLVPGQGTEAFF
TGTGCCAGCAGCTTAGTCCCGGGACAGGGCACTGAAGCTTTCTTT
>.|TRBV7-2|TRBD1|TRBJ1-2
CASSLDRVNYGYTF
TGTGCCAGCAGTCTGGACAGGGTTAACTATGGCTACACCTTC
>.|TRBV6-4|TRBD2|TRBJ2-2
CASSSEPGLATGELFF
TGTGCCAGCAGTTCCGAACCGGGACTAGCAACCGGGGAGCTGTTTTTT
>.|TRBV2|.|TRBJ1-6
CASPNRQVISNSPLHF
TGTGCCAGCCCGAACCGGCAGGTCATTTCGAATTCACCCCTCCACTTT
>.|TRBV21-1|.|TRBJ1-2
CASSKDGDIGDGYTF
TGTGCCAGCAGCAAAGACGGCGACATCGGGGATGGCTACACCTTC
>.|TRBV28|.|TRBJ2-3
CASSFLGQGLDTQYF
TGTGCCAGCAGTTTCCTCGGGCAGGGACTAGATACGCAGTATTTT
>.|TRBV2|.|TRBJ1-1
CASSEALGGTEAFF
TGTGCCAGCAGTGAAGCTCTCGGGGGGACTGAAGCTTTCTTT
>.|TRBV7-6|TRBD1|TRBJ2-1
CASKDGTGNLGNEQFF
TGTGCCAGCAAAGACGGGACAGGGAATTTGGGCAATGAGCAGTTCTTC
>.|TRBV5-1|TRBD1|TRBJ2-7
CASSLEGTGGHEQYF
TGCGCCAGCAGCTTGGAGGGGACAGGGGGCCACGAGCAGTACTTC
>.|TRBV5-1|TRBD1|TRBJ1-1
CASSSGTAEAFF
TGCGCCAGCAGCTCCGGGACAGCAGAAGCTTTCTTT
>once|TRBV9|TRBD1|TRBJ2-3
CASSAPRETQGTTDTQYF
TGTGCCAGCAGCGCCCCAAGGGAGACACAGGGGACCACAGATACGCAGTATTTT
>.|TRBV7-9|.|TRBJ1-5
CASSLGTAGVQPQHF
TGTGCCAGCAGCCTCGGGACGGCGGGGGTTCAGCCCCAGCATTTT
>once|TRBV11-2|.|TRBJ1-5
CASSAARDTFHQPQHF
TGTGCCAGCAGCGCTGCCCGGGACACCTTCCATCAGCCCCAGCATTTT
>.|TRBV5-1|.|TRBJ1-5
CASSLSGLNQPQHF
TGCGCCAGCAGCTTGTCGGGACTCAATCAGCCCCAGCATTTT
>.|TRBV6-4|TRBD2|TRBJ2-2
CASSDSTSGDTGELFF
TGTGCCAGCAGTGATTCAACTAGCGGGGACACCGGGGAGCTGTTTTTT
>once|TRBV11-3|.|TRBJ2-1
CASSPGGASSYNEQFF
TGTGCCAGCAGCCCCGGCGGGGCTAGCTCCTACAATGAGCAGTTCTTC
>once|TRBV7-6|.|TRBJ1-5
CASSLQVDQPQHF
TGTGCCAGCAGCTTACAGGTTGATCAGCCCCAGCATTTT
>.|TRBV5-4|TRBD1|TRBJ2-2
CASSLERDRLTGELFF
TGTGCCAGCAGCTTGGAACGGGACAGACTCACCGGGGAGCTGTTTTTT
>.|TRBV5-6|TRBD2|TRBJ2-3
CASSAPGGYTDTQYF
TGTGCCAGCAGCGCCCCGGGGGGATACACAGATACGCAGTATTTT
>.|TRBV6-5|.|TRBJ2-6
CASSTESGANVLTF
TGTGCCAGCAGCACAGAATCTGGGGCCAACGTCCTGACTTTC
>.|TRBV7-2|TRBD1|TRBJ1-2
CASTSQGRGDYGYTF
TGTGCCAGCACAAGTCAGGGCAGGGGGGATTATGGCTACACCTTC
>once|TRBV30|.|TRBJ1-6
CAWSVPGLDNSPLHF
TGTGCCTGGAGTGTACCAGGATTGGATAATTCACCCCTCCACTTT
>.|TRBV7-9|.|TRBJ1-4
CASSLDGGIPYEKLFF
TGTGCCAGCAGCTTAGATGGGGGGATACCCTATGAAAAACTGTTTTTT
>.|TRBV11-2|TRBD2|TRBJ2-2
CASSLFSGSLGELFF
TGTGCCAGCAGCTTATTCAGCGGGAGTCTCGGGGAGCTGTTTTTT
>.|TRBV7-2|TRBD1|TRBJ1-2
CASSLDRTGRYGYTF
TGTGCCAGCAGCTTAGACCGGACAGGGCGGTATGGCTACACCTTC
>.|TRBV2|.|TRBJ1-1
CASSEQLVVAFF
TGTGCCAGCAGTGAACAACTGGTTGTAGCTTTCTTT
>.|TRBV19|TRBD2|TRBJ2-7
CASSIVAGAYEQYF
TGTGCCAGTAGTATAGTGGCGGGAGCCTACGAGCAGTACTTC
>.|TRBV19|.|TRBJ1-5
CATKSGEYQPQHF
TGTGCCACCAAGAGCGGGGAATATCAGCCCCAGCATTTT
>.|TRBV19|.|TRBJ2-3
CASSESGPPNTQYF
TGTGCCAGTAGTGAGTCAGGGCCCCCGAATACGCAGTATTTT
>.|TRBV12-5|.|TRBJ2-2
CASGARNTGELFF
TGTGCTAGTGGAGCCCGGAACACCGGGGAGCTGTTTTTT
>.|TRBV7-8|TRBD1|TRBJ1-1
CASRNSGGVIVVTEAFF
TGTGCCAGCAGGAACTCAGGGGGCGTGATTGTGGTCACTGAAGCTTTCTTT
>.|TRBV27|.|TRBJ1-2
CASSFTGVGYTF
TGTGCCAGCAGTTTCACAGGCGTCGGCTACACCTTC
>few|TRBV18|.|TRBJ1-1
CASSSLKTQGTEAFF
TGTGCCAGCTCATCCCTGAAAACCCAGGGAACTGAAGCTTTCTTT
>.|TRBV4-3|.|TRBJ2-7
CASSPQVTYEQYF
TGCGCCAGCAGCCCACAGGTGACCTACGAGCAGTACTTC
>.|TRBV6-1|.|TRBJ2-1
CASRLQQVPNEQFF
TGTGCCAGCAGGCTCCAGCAGGTTCCCAATGAGCAGTTCTTC
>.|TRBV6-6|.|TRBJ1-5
CASSYSQGRGQPQHF
TGTGCCAGCAGTTACTCTCAGGGGCGCGGACAGCCCCAGCATTTT
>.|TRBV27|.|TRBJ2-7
CASTTDHNEQYF
TGTGCCAGCACGACTGACCACAACGAGCAGTACTTC
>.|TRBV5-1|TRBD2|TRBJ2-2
CASSLTGGRGTGELFF
TGCGCCAGCAGCCTCACGGGGGGAAGAGGGACCGGGGAGCTGTTTTTT
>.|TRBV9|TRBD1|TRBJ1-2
CASNRDSGYTF
TGTGCCAGCAACCGGGACAGTGGCTACACCTTC
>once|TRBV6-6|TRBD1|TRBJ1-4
CASSYGTGEKLFF
TGTGCCAGCAGTTACGGGACAGGGGAAAAACTGTTTTTT